The subject of this entry is one TCR beta chain. As yet, its antigen is unknown. The study drew the donors from its approximately 130-subject validation cohort, separate from the roughly 700-subject first cohort. This sample is part of a study of cytomegalovirus exposure and HLA in healthy donors. General study results and limits: Cytomegalovirus-associated status was assigned to more than 150 TCR beta chains.

The CDR3 is 13 residues long. Measured with immunoSEQ multiplex PCR; TCRdb has only the in-frame clones, and not every one. The sample lists some 240,000 clones, around four fifths occurring once. Source material: PBMCs. This clonotype originated in a woman aged 18-29 years in good health and CMV-seronegative. The rearrangement joins TRBV1 to TRBJ1-2. TRBV1 is noted as a pseudogene. As DNA, the CDR3 is TGCACCAGCAGCCAACCACGTAACTATGGCTACACCTTC. This encodes CTSSQPRNYGYTF.